This T cell receptor beta chain was documented in a study of cytomegalovirus exposure and HLA in healthy donors. Study outcomes and limitations: Among the most significant clusters, several appeared linked to common viral pathogens in a later analysis.

This clone showed up just a few times. Its specificity is unknown. Researchers ran the PCR with 60 Vbeta and 13 Jbeta primers. Sequencing was performed with immunoSEQ multiplex PCR; in TCRdb, only in-frame clones are kept and a portion is missing. The sample consists of 250,000 to 350,000 clones, under 80% of them appearing once. This receptor was obtained from a female donor in good health and CMV-seronegative. Specimen: PBMCs.

CDR3 region: CASSWGGYTGELFF. DNA for the CDR3: TGTGCCAGCAGTTGGGGGGGCTACACCGGGGAGCTGTTTTTT. The J gene is TRBJ2-2, the V gene TRBV2, with D possibly TRBD2 on 7 matching bases. CDR1 and CDR2 (germline): SNHLY, FYNNEI. CDR3 length: 14 amino acids. V was trimmed by 5 bases and J by 3 bases, leaving 10 bases between them.